A selection of T cell receptor beta chains follows, all from one sample in a study of blood T cell repertoires in COVID-19. TCRdb keeps only in-frame clones here, not all; method: immunoSEQ multiplex PCR. The repertoire includes about 220,000 clones, about four fifths of them detected once, and 2.5% sits in the top ten. Specimen: peripheral blood. These receptors came from a woman between 40 and 55 years old with active or convalescent COVID-19. The CDR3 runs from the conserved cysteine through the conserved F or W. The order of the fields is J gene, V gene, clone size, D gene, CDR3 DNA, CDR3 protein. A D gene is named only where the DNA matches it firmly. Size is omitted from some rows. Given values are once, few, many or a class for expanded clones.

J gene: TRBJ2-3; V gene: TRBV24-1; clone size: NA; D gene: TRBD2; CDR3 DNA: TGTGCCACCAGTGACCCTAGCGGGAGGCACGCAGATACGCAGTATTTT; CDR3 protein: CATSDPSGRHADTQYF
J gene: TRBJ1-5; V gene: TRBV6-5; clone size: NA; D gene: NA; CDR3 DNA: TGTGCCAGCAATCCAGACAATAGCAATCAGCCCCAGCATTTT; CDR3 protein: CASNPDNSNQPQHF
J gene: TRBJ2-7; V gene: TRBV9; clone size: NA; D gene: TRBD2; CDR3 DNA: TGTGCCAGCAGCGTAGGTCTAGCGGGAGCCCACTACGAGCAGTACTTC; CDR3 protein: CASSVGLAGAHYEQYF
J gene: TRBJ1-2; V gene: TRBV5-1; clone size: NA; D gene: TRBD1; CDR3 DNA: TGCGCCAGCAGCAGCGCGACAGGGGACTATGGCTACACCTTC; CDR3 protein: CASSSATGDYGYTF
J gene: TRBJ2-1; V gene: TRBV18; clone size: NA; D gene: NA; CDR3 DNA: TGTGCCAGCTCACCACCGGGGAGTAGCTCCTACAATGAGCAGTTCTTC; CDR3 protein: CASSPPGSSSYNEQFF
J gene: TRBJ2-2; V gene: TRBV6-5; clone size: NA; D gene: NA; CDR3 DNA: TGTGCCAGCAGTTCCCACAGATACACCGGGGAGCTGTTTTTT; CDR3 protein: CASSSHRYTGELFF
J gene: TRBJ2-2; V gene: TRBV5-4; clone size: NA; D gene: TRBD1; CDR3 DNA: TGTGCCAGCAGCTTGGGGGACAGTTCCCTCACCGGGGAGCTGTTTTTT; CDR3 protein: CASSLGDSSLTGELFF
J gene: TRBJ1-1; V gene: TRBV25-1; clone size: NA; D gene: TRBD1; CDR3 DNA: TGTGCCAGCAGTAAAGGGACAGGCCGCGGAGCTTTCTTT; CDR3 protein: CASSKGTGRGAFF
J gene: TRBJ1-3; V gene: TRBV5-1; clone size: NA; D gene: NA; CDR3 DNA: TGCGCCAGCCGACTGAGCTCTGGAAACACCATATATTTT; CDR3 protein: CASRLSSGNTIYF
J gene: TRBJ2-1; V gene: TRBV2; clone size: NA; D gene: TRBD1; CDR3 DNA: TGTGCCAGCAGTGTCGTAAGACAGGGGAATTACAATGAGCAGTTCTTC; CDR3 protein: CASSVVRQGNYNEQFF
J gene: TRBJ1-1; V gene: TRBV2; clone size: NA; D gene: NA; CDR3 DNA: TGTGCCAGCAGCAAAGACAGGTTGAACACTGAAGCTTTCTTT; CDR3 protein: CASSKDRLNTEAFF
J gene: TRBJ1-1; V gene: TRBV11-2; clone size: NA; D gene: NA; CDR3 DNA: TGTGCCAGCAGCTTAGGTCCGGGTTCCACTGAAGCTTTCTTT; CDR3 protein: CASSLGPGSTEAFF
J gene: TRBJ2-2; V gene: TRBV23-1; clone size: NA; D gene: NA; CDR3 DNA: TGCGCCAGCAGTCAATCCAGGGGGGAACCCGTGGGGTCCCCTTCCCTCGGGGAGCTGTTTTTT; CDR3 protein: CASSQSRGEPVGSPSLGELFF
J gene: TRBJ1-1; V gene: TRBV7-9; clone size: NA; D gene: NA; CDR3 DNA: TGTGCCAGCAGCCCAACGGATACAGGCCTGAACACTGAAGCTTTCTTT; CDR3 protein: CASSPTDTGLNTEAFF
J gene: TRBJ2-3; V gene: TRBV18; clone size: NA; D gene: TRBD2; CDR3 DNA: TGTGCCAGCTCTCCAGAGAAACCGGGACTAGTCAAAACAGATACGCAGTATTTT; CDR3 protein: CASSPEKPGLVKTDTQYF
J gene: TRBJ2-5; V gene: TRBV28; clone size: NA; D gene: NA; CDR3 DNA: TGTGCCAGCAGTCCTATGTGGGCAGAGACCCAGTACTTC; CDR3 protein: CASSPMWAETQYF
J gene: TRBJ2-2; V gene: TRBV28; clone size: NA; D gene: NA; CDR3 DNA: TGTGCCAGCAGTTTAGAAGTAGGGGTGAACACCGGGGAGCTGTTTTTT; CDR3 protein: CASSLEVGVNTGELFF
J gene: TRBJ1-1; V gene: TRBV12-3/TRBV12-4; clone size: NA; D gene: NA; CDR3 DNA: TGTGCCAAGATCAGGGGAGAAGTGGCTGAAGCTTTCTTT; CDR3 protein: CAKIRGEVAEAFF
J gene: TRBJ2-3; V gene: TRBV24-1; clone size: NA; D gene: TRBD1; CDR3 DNA: TGTGCCACCAGTACCGGGACAGGGGTAACAGATACGCAGTATTTT; CDR3 protein: CATSTGTGVTDTQYF
J gene: TRBJ1-3; V gene: TRBV5-1; clone size: NA; D gene: TRBD1; CDR3 DNA: TGCGCCAGCAGTACTATGGGGACAGTCTCTGGAAACACCATATATTTT; CDR3 protein: CASSTMGTVSGNTIYF
J gene: TRBJ2-7; V gene: TRBV27; clone size: NA; D gene: TRBD1; CDR3 DNA: TGTGCCAGCAGTTTCCGGGACAGGGCCTACGAGCAGTACTTC; CDR3 protein: CASSFRDRAYEQYF
J gene: TRBJ1-5; V gene: TRBV24-1; clone size: NA; D gene: NA; CDR3 DNA: TGTGCCACCAGTGATCCCGGGACATTACTTAATCAGCCCCAGCATTTT; CDR3 protein: CATSDPGTLLNQPQHF
J gene: TRBJ1-2; V gene: TRBV6-4; clone size: NA; D gene: NA; CDR3 DNA: TGTGCCAGCAGTGGGACACCTCTTAACTATGGCTACACCTTC; CDR3 protein: CASSGTPLNYGYTF
J gene: TRBJ1-2; V gene: TRBV5-1; clone size: once; D gene: TRBD1; CDR3 DNA: TGCGCCAGCAGCTGGGGGACAGGGGGCGACGGCTACACCTTC; CDR3 protein: CASSWGTGGDGYTF
J gene: TRBJ1-1; V gene: TRBV11-3; clone size: NA; D gene: NA; CDR3 DNA: TGTGCCAGCAGCTTAGTCGGGAACACTGAAGCTTTCTTT; CDR3 protein: CASSLVGNTEAFF
J gene: TRBJ1-2; V gene: TRBV4-1; clone size: once; D gene: NA; CDR3 DNA: TGCGCCAGCAGCCAAGATGAAATTGCAGGGCCACCAAACTTCTATGGCTACACCTTC; CDR3 protein: CASSQDEIAGPPNFYGYTF
J gene: TRBJ2-7; V gene: TRBV25-1; clone size: few; D gene: TRBD1; CDR3 DNA: TGTGCCAGCAGTGAAAACTCCGGGACAGACTCCTACGAGCAGTACTTC; CDR3 protein: CASSENSGTDSYEQYF
J gene: TRBJ1-1; V gene: TRBV7-9; clone size: once; D gene: NA; CDR3 DNA: TGTGCCAGCAGCTTAGTCGGTCGGGGTGAAGCTTTCTTT; CDR3 protein: CASSLVGRGEAFF
J gene: TRBJ2-1; V gene: TRBV7-2; clone size: NA; D gene: TRBD2; CDR3 DNA: TGTGCCAGCAGCCCAAGCGGGGGTATCTACAATGAGCAGTTCTTC; CDR3 protein: CASSPSGGIYNEQFF
J gene: TRBJ2-5; V gene: TRBV7-3; clone size: NA; D gene: NA; CDR3 DNA: TGTGCCAGCAGCCGAACAGGGACCCAAGAGACCCAGTACTTC; CDR3 protein: CASSRTGTQETQYF
J gene: TRBJ2-2; V gene: TRBV7-3; clone size: NA; D gene: NA; CDR3 DNA: TGTGCCAGCAGCCTATACACCGGGGAGCTGTTTTTT; CDR3 protein: CASSLYTGELFF
J gene: TRBJ2-1; V gene: TRBV19; clone size: NA; D gene: TRBD2; CDR3 DNA: TGTGCCACCCTCCCTAGGGGCGGTATGGCGGGAGGTTCTTACAATGAGCAGTTCTTC; CDR3 protein: CATLPRGGMAGGSYNEQFF
J gene: TRBJ2-7; V gene: TRBV12-5; clone size: NA; D gene: TRBD2; CDR3 DNA: TGTGCTAGTGGTTCCGGCTCGGGACTAGCGGGAGCATGGGAGCAGTACTTC; CDR3 protein: CASGSGSGLAGAWEQYF
J gene: TRBJ1-5; V gene: TRBV6-6; clone size: NA; D gene: NA; CDR3 DNA: TGTGCCAGCAGAGTTACGGGGGGGGGAACTCAGCCCCAGCATTTT; CDR3 protein: CASRVTGGGTQPQHF
J gene: TRBJ2-7; V gene: TRBV5-1; clone size: NA; D gene: TRBD1; CDR3 DNA: TGCGCCAGCAGCTTGTGGCCCCTTACAGGGGCGCAAGTGGACGAGCAGTACTTC; CDR3 protein: CASSLWPLTGAQVDEQYF
J gene: TRBJ2-2; V gene: TRBV2; clone size: once; D gene: NA; CDR3 DNA: TGTGCCAGCACTAGCAAGGGCTACGGGGAGCTGTTTTTT; CDR3 protein: CASTSKGYGELFF
J gene: TRBJ1-2; V gene: TRBV18; clone size: NA; D gene: NA; CDR3 DNA: TGTGCCAGCTCACCACCGAGAGGGTACTATGGCTACACCTTC; CDR3 protein: CASSPPRGYYGYTF
J gene: TRBJ2-6; V gene: TRBV3-1/TRBV3-2; clone size: NA; D gene: TRBD2; CDR3 DNA: TGTGCCAGCAGCCAGATAGCGGGCACTATCTCTGGGGCCAACGTCCTGACTTTC; CDR3 protein: CASSQIAGTISGANVLTF